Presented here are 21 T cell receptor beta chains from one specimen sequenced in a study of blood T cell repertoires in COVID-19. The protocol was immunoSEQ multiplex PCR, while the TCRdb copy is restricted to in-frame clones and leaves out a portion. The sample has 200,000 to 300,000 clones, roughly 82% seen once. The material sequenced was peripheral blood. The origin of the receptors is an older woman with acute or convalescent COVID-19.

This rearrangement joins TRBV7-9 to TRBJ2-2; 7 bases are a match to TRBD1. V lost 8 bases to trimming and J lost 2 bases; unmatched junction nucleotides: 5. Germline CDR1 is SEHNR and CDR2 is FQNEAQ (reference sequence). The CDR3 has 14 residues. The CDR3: CASARQGNTGELFF. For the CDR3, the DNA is TGTGCCAGCGCCAGACAGGGTAACACCGGGGAGCTGTTTTTT. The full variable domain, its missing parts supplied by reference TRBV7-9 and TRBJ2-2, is DTGVSQNPRHKITKRGQNVTFRCDPISEHNRLYWYRQTLGQGPEFLTYFQNEAQLEKSRLLSDRFSAERPKGSFSTLEIQRTEQGDSAMYLCASARQGNTGELFFGEGSRLTVL.

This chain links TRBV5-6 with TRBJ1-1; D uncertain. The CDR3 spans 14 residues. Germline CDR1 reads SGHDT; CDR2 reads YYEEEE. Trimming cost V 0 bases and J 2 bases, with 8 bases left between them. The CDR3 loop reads CASSLVNRNTEAFF. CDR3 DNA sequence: TGTGCCAGCAGCTTGGTTAACAGAAACACTGAAGCTTTCTTT.

This chain's CDR3 is CASSQATGTRNSPLHF. DNA for the CDR3: TGTGCCAGCAGCCAAGCCACCGGGACAAGGAATTCACCCCTCCACTTT. The chain has TRBV3-1 (or the pseudogene TRBV3-2) and TRBJ1-6, with TRBD1 as a possible D gene (6 bases). In germline, CDR1 is LGHDT, CDR2 YNNKEL (reference sequence). The CDR3 is 16 residues long. The germline V and J ends were trimmed by 1 base and 7 bases, with 14 bases remaining between them.

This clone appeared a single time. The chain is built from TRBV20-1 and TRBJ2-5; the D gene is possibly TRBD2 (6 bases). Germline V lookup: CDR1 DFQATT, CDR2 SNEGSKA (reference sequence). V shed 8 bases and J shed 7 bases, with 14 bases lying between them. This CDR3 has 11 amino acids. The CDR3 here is CSTGTAGTQYF. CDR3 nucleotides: TGCAGTACCGGGACTGCTGGGACCCAGTACTTC.

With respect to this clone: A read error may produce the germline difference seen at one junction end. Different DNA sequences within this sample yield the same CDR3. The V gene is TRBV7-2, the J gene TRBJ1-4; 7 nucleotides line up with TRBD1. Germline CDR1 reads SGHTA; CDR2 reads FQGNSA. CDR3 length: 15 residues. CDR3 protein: CASSPNRGPNEKLFF. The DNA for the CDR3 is TGCGCCAGCAGCCCCAACAGGGGCCCCAATGAAAAACTGTTTTTT.

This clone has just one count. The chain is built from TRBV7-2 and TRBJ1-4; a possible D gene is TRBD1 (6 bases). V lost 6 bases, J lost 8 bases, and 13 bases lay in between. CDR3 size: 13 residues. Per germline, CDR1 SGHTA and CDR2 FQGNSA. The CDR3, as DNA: TGTGCCAGCAGAGCCGGACAGACAGAAAAACTGTTTTTT. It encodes CASRAGQTEKLFF. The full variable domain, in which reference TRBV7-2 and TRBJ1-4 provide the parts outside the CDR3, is GAGVSQSPSNKVTEKGKDVELRCDPISGHTALYWYRQSLGQGLEFLIYFQGNSAPDKSGLPSDRFSAERTGGSVSTLTIQRTQQEDSAVYLCASRAGQTEKLFFGSGTQLSVL.

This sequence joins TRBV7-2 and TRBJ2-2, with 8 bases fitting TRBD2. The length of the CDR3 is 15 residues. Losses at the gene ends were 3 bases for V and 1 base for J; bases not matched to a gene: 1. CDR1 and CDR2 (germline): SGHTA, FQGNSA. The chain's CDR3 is CASSLAGGNTGELFF. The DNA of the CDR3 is TGTGCCAGCAGCTTGGCGGGGGGGAACACCGGGGAGCTGTTTTTT.

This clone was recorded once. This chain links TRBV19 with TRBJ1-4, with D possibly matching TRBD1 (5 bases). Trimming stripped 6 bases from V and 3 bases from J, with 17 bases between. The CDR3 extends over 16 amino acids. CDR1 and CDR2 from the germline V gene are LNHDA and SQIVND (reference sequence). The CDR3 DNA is TGTGCCAGTAGCCGGGGGGTTGGTATGGCTAATGAAAAACTGTTTTTT. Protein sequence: CASSRGVGMANEKLFF. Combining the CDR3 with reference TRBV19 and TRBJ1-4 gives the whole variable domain DGGITQSPKYLFRKEGQNVTLSCEQNLNHDAMYWYRQDPGQGLRLIYYSQIVNDFQKGDIAEGYSVSREKKESFPLTVTSAQKNPTAFYLCASSRGVGMANEKLFFGSGTQLSVL.

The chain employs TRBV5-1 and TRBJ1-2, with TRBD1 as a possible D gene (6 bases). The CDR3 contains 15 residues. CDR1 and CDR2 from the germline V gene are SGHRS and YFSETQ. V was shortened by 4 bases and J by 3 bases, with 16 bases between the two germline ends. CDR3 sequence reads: CASSLTSGQHYGYTF. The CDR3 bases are TGCGCCAGCAGCCTTACCTCCGGACAGCACTATGGCTACACCTTC. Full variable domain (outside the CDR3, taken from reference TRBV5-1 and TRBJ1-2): KAGVTQTPRYLIKTRGQQVTLSCSPISGHRSVSWYQQTPGQGLQFLFEYFSETQRNKGNFPGRFSGRQFSNSRSEMNVSTLELGDSALYLCASSLTSGQHYGYTFGSGTRLTVV.

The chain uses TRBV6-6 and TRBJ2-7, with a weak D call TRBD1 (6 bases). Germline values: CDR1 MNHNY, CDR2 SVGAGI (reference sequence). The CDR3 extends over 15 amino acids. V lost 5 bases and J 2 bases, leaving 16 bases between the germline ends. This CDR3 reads CASSKARDTTYEQYF. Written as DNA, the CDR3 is TGTGCCAGCAGTAAAGCCCGGGACACCACCTACGAGCAGTACTTC.

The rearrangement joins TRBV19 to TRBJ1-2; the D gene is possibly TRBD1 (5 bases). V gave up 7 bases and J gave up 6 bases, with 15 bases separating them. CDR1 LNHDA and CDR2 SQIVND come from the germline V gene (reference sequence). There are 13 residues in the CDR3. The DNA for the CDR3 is TGTGCCAGTACCCTCCGGGGGGGAGATGGCTACACCTTC. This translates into CASTLRGGDGYTF.

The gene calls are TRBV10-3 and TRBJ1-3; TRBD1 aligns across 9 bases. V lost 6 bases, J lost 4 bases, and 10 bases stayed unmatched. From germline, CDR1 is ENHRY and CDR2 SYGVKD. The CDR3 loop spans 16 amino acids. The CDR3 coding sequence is TGTGCCATCAGAGCTGGACAGGGGTCGATCGGAAACACCATATATTTT. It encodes CAIRAGQGSIGNTIYF.

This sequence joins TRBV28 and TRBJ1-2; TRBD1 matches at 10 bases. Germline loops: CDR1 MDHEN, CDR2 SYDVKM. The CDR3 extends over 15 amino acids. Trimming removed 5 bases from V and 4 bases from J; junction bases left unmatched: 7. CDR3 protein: CASSPSGTGAYGYTF. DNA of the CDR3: TGTGCCAGCAGTCCATCCGGGACAGGGGCCTATGGCTACACCTTC.

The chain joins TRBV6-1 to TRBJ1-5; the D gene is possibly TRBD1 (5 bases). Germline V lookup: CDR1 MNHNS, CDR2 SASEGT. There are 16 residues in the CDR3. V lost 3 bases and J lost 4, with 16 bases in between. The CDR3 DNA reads TGTGCCAGCAGTGAGAGGTGGGCAGGGATGAATCAGCCCCAGCATTTT. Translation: CASSERWAGMNQPQHF.

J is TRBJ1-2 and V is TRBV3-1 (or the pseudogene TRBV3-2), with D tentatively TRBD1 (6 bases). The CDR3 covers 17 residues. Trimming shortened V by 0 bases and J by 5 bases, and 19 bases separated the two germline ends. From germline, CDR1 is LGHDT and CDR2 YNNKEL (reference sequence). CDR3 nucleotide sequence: TGTGCCAGCAGCCAAGACTGGGCACAGGGTCGGGCGTATGGCTACACCTTC. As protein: CASSQDWAQGRAYGYTF.

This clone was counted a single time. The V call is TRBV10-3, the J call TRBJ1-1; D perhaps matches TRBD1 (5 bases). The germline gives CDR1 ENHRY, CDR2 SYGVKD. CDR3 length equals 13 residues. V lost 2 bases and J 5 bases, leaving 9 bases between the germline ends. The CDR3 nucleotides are TGTGCCATCAGTGAGGCAGGGTTGACTGAAGCTTTCTTT. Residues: CAISEAGLTEAFF.

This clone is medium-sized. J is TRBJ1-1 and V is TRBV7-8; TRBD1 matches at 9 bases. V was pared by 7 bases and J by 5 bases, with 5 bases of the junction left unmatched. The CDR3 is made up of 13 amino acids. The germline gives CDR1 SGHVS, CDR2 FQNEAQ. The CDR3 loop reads CASNGQGWTEAFF. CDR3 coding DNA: TGTGCCAGCAACGGACAGGGGTGGACTGAAGCTTTCTTT.

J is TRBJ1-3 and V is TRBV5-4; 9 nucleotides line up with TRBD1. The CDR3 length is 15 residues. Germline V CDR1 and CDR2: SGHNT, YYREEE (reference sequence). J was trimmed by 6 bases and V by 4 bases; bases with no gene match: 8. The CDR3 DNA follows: TGTGCCAGCAGCCGCGGACAGGGGAAGGCAAACACCATATATTTT. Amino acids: CASSRGQGKANTIYF.

CDR3 region: CASNPGGLYGYTF. In DNA, the CDR3 is TGTGCCAGTAACCCGGGAGGCCTGTATGGCTACACCTTC. This rearrangement joins TRBV19 to TRBJ1-2; D is ambiguous. Trimming cost V 7 bases and J 5 bases, with 14 bases left between them. This CDR3 has 13 amino acids. Germline loops: CDR1 LNHDA, CDR2 SQIVND (reference sequence).

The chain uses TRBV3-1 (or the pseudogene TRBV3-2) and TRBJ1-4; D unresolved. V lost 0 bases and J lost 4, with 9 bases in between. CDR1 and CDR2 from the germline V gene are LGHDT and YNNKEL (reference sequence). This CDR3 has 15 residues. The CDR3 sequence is CASSQEGLYNEKLFF. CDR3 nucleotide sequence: TGTGCCAGCAGCCAAGAGGGCCTCTATAATGAAAAACTGTTTTTT.

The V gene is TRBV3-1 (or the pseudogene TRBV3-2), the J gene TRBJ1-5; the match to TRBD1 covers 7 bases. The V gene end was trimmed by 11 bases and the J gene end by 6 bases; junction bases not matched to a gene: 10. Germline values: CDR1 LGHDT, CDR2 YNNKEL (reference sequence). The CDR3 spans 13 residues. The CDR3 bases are TGTGCCTGCGCCAGGGGGACTGCTCAGCCCCAGCATTTT. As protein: CACARGTAQPQHF.